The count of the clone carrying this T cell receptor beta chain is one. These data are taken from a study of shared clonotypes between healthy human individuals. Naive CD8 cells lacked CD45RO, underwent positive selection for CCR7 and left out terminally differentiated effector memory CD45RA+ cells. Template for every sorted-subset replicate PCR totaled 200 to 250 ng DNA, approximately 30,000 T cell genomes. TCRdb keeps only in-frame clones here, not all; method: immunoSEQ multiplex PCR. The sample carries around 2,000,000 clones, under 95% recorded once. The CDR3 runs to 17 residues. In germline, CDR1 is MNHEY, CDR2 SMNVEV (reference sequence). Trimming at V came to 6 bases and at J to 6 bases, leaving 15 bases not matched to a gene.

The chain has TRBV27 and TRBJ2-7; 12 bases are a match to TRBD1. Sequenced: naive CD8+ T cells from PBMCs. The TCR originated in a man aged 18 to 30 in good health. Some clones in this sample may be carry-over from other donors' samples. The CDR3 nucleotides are TGTGCCAGCAGCCTTCTCCCGGCGGGACAGGGGGCGCCCGAGCAGTACTTC. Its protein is CASSLLPAGQGAPEQYF.